The 27 T cell receptor beta chains below were found in one sample sequenced in a study of blood T cell repertoires in COVID-19. Libraries were prepared by immunoSEQ multiplex PCR; TCRdb keeps only in-frame clonotypes and omits some of them. The table lists some 490,000 clones, over 75% of them singletons. Sequenced input: peripheral blood. Source of these receptors: a human donor in a cohort sampled during active COVID-19.

V is TRBV5-1 and J is TRBJ2-3; unclear D gene. Germline assignment: CDR1 SGHRS and CDR2 YFSETQ. The V gene lost 4 bases and the J gene lost 6 bases, with 18 bases spanning the gap. The CDR3 consists of 15 residues. As DNA, the CDR3 is TGCGCCAGCAGCCTCGACCACGCGGCCGTCGATACGCAGTATTTT. Translated, it gives CASSLDHAAVDTQYF.

A single count supports this clone. V is TRBV2 and J is TRBJ2-1; 13 bases are a match to TRBD2. The germline gives CDR1 SNHLY, CDR2 FYNNEI. The V segment lost 6 bases and the J segment 6 bases; nucleotides outside the gene matches: 2. The CDR3 consists of 14 residues. CDR3 sequence reads: CASRTSGRANEQFF. The CDR3 coding sequence is TGTGCCAGCAGAACTAGCGGGAGGGCCAATGAGCAGTTCTTC.

The CDR3 protein is CASSLLDRGAFF. The CDR3 DNA is TGTGCCAGCAGTTTACTTGACAGGGGAGCTTTCTTT. V usage is TRBV28 and J usage is TRBJ1-1, with 8 positions matching TRBD1. J gave up 10 bases and V 2 bases, and 3 bases lay outside the gene matches. This CDR3 has 12 amino acids. Germline assignment: CDR1 MDHEN and CDR2 SYDVKM.

This clone showed up just once. The CDR3 spells CASSGGVPFYEQYF. Here the CDR3 DNA reads TGTGCCAGCAGTGGGGGGGTCCCATTCTACGAGCAGTACTTC. The chain combines TRBV6-1 with TRBJ2-7; TRBD2 is a possible D gene (6 bases). V lost 4 bases and J 3 bases, leaving 13 bases between the germline ends. Looked up from germline, CDR1 is MNHNS and CDR2 is SASEGT. The CDR3 totals 14 residues.

The chain combines TRBV7-2 with TRBJ2-3, with D possibly TRBD2 on 5 matching bases. Trimming cost V 5 bases and J 1 base, with 16 bases left between them. The germline V gene encodes CDR1 SGHTA and CDR2 FQGNSA. This CDR3 contains 16 residues. CDR3 DNA sequence: TGTGCCAGCAGCCAGAGGAGGTCGGTGGGCACAGATACGCAGTATTTT. Translated, it gives CASSQRRSVGTDTQYF.

The chain recombines TRBV28 with TRBJ2-7; D is possibly TRBD2 (5 bases). CDR3 length: 11 amino acids. Germline loops: CDR1 MDHEN, CDR2 SYDVKM. The CDR3 nucleotides are TGTGCTATCGGAGGAGCTTACGAGCAGTACTTC. Encoded protein: CAIGGAYEQYF.

This chain links TRBV5-4 with TRBJ2-7, with 9 bases lining up with TRBD2. CDR1 is SGHNT, CDR2 YYREEE, per germline (reference sequence). Trimming removed 0 bases from V and 3 bases from J; junction bases left unmatched: 4. This CDR3 is 15 amino acids long. The CDR3 DNA follows: TGTGCCAGCAGCTTGGGGGTAGCGGGAGTCTACGAGCAGTACTTC. Encoded protein: CASSLGVAGVYEQYF.

The chain uses TRBV30 and TRBJ1-5; 7 nucleotides match TRBD1. Germline V CDR1 and CDR2: GTSNPN, SVGIG (reference sequence). There are 13 residues in the CDR3. Germline trimming cut 4 bases from V and 5 bases from J; bases unmatched to any gene: 5. In nucleotides, the CDR3 is TGTGCCTGGACCATCAGGGGGGATCAGCCCCAGCATTTT. Translation: CAWTIRGDQPQHF. The variable domain in full, with the rest retrieved from reference TRBV30 and TRBJ1-5, is SQTIHQWPATLVQPVGSPLSLECTVEGTSNPNLYWYRQAAGRGLQLLFYSVGIGQISSEVPQNLSASRPQDRQFILSSKKLLLSDSGFYLCAWTIRGDQPQHFGDGTRLSIL.

Here the CDR3 DNA reads TGTGCCAGCAGCATACTTGCGGCGAACACCGGGGAGCTGTTTTTT. Translating gives CASSILAANTGELFF. This chain joins TRBV9 and TRBJ2-2; the D is unclear. CDR3 length equals 15 residues. Germline V CDR1 and CDR2: SGDLS, YYNGEE. Trimming left V 4 bases short and J 0 bases short, with 10 bases between.

This clone came up a few times. Written as DNA, the CDR3 is TGTGCCAGCAGCGACTCAATAACAGGGAACACTGAAGCTTTCTTT. This sequence encodes CASSDSITGNTEAFF. The chain employs TRBV28 and TRBJ1-1, with D tentatively TRBD1 (5 bases). The CDR3 length is 15 residues. Germline CDR1 is MDHEN and CDR2 is SYDVKM. V lost 6 bases and J lost 1, with 15 bases in between.

The CDR3 protein is CASSLQGKYEQYF. DNA for the CDR3: TGTGCCAGCAGCTTACAGGGGAAGTACGAGCAGTACTTC. This chain connects TRBV7-2 to TRBJ2-7; the D gene is possibly TRBD1 (6 bases). Between the trimmed V and J ends, which lost 2 bases and 4 bases, there was a span of 9 bases. Germline V gives CDR1 SGHTA, CDR2 FQGNSA. CDR3 length equals 13 residues. Looking up the rest from reference TRBV7-2 and TRBJ2-7 gives the full variable domain: GAGVSQSPSNKVTEKGKDVELRCDPISGHTALYWYRQSLGQGLEFLIYFQGNSAPDKSGLPSDRFSAERTGGSVSTLTIQRTQQEDSAVYLCASSLQGKYEQYFGPGTRLTVT.

This clone occurred once. The chain employs TRBV19 and TRBJ2-1, with D uncertain. The V end lost 5 bases, the J end lost 0 bases, and 5 bases lay between the germline ends. CDR3 size: 13 residues. Looked up from germline, CDR1 is LNHDA and CDR2 is SQIVND (reference sequence). As DNA, the CDR3 is TGTGCCAGTAGTGTCGGCTCCTACAATGAGCAGTTCTTC. It is translated as CASSVGSYNEQFF. The whole variable domain, remainder taken from reference TRBV19 and TRBJ2-1, is DGGITQSPKYLFRKEGQNVTLSCEQNLNHDAMYWYRQDPGQGLRLIYYSQIVNDFQKGDIAEGYSVSREKKESFPLTVTSAQKNPTAFYLCASSVGSYNEQFFGPGTRLTVL.

The chain couples TRBV6-6 to TRBJ1-1; D may be TRBD1 (6 bases). The germline V and J ends were trimmed by 5 bases and 4 bases, with 23 bases remaining between them. Germline-derived CDR1 and CDR2 are MNHNY and SVGAGI (reference sequence). The length of the CDR3 is 17 residues. The CDR3, as DNA: TGTGCCAGCAGTCACCCACAGGGAGATCTTCTGAGCACTGAAGCTTTCTTT. Translated: CASSHPQGDLLSTEAFF.

The gene calls are TRBV9 and TRBJ2-7, with D perhaps TRBD2 (6 bases). The germline gives CDR1 SGDLS, CDR2 YYNGEE. V was shortened by 3 bases and J by 1 base, with 14 bases between the two germline ends. The CDR3 consists of 15 residues. This chain's CDR3 is CASSATGLTSYEQYF. Here the CDR3 DNA reads TGTGCCAGCAGCGCGACCGGACTAACATCCTACGAGCAGTACTTC.

The rearrangement uses TRBV30 and TRBJ2-5, with D perhaps matching TRBD1 (5 bases). The CDR3 contains 15 residues. Germline CDR1 and CDR2: GTSNPN and SVGIG (reference sequence). V lost 3 bases and J lost 2, with 16 bases in between. The CDR3 reads CAWSRVLLPQETQYF. The CDR3 DNA sequence: TGTGCCTGGAGCAGGGTCCTCCTTCCTCAAGAGACCCAGTACTTC.

The chain has TRBV30 and TRBJ1-2; D ambiguous. This CDR3 contains 12 residues. Germline V gene sequence: CDR1 GTSNPN, CDR2 SVGIG (reference sequence). Trimming stripped 4 bases from V and 1 base from J, with 7 bases between. CDR3: CAWTGVNYGYTF. The CDR3 DNA is TGTGCCTGGACCGGGGTTAACTATGGCTACACCTTC. The variable domain in full, with the rest retrieved from reference TRBV30 and TRBJ1-2, is SQTIHQWPATLVQPVGSPLSLECTVEGTSNPNLYWYRQAAGRGLQLLFYSVGIGQISSEVPQNLSASRPQDRQFILSSKKLLLSDSGFYLCAWTGVNYGYTFGSGTRLTVV.

The chain has TRBV14 and TRBJ1-1; 11 positions agree with TRBD1. CDR3 size: 14 residues. The V gene end was trimmed by 3 bases and the J gene end by 4 bases; junction bases not matched to a gene: 1. Germline CDR1 reads SGHDN; CDR2 reads FVKESK. CDR3 nucleotides: TGTGCCAGCAGCCAGGGGACAGGGGGCACTGAAGCTTTCTTT. Encoded protein: CASSQGTGGTEAFF.

The chain combines TRBV7-9 with TRBJ2-2, with 10 positions matching TRBD1. Germline CDR1 SEHNR, CDR2 FQNEAQ (reference sequence). Trimming cost V 7 bases and J 3 bases; bases outside gene matches: 5. The CDR3 is 15 residues long. For the CDR3, the DNA is TGTGCCAGCACTAAAGGACAGGGGGACACCGGGGAGCTGTTTTTT. As protein: CASTKGQGDTGELFF. Supplemented by reference TRBV7-9 and TRBJ2-2, the full variable domain reads DTGVSQNPRHKITKRGQNVTFRCDPISEHNRLYWYRQTLGQGPEFLTYFQNEAQLEKSRLLSDRFSAERPKGSFSTLEIQRTEQGDSAMYLCASTKGQGDTGELFFGEGSRLTVL.

In this sample, this clone turned up a few times. The chain recombines TRBV2 with TRBJ2-7; the D gene is possibly TRBD1 (6 bases). CDR3 length: 15 residues. V gave up 7 bases and J gave up 0 bases, with 16 bases separating them. Germline V gives CDR1 SNHLY, CDR2 FYNNEI. The CDR3 is CASKNGDIGSYEQYF. The CDR3 nucleotides are TGTGCCAGCAAGAACGGGGACATAGGCTCCTACGAGCAGTACTTC.

V usage is TRBV13 and J usage is TRBJ2-1; 14 nucleotides align to TRBD2. The CDR3 consists of 18 residues. Trimming cost V 5 bases and J 2 bases; bases outside gene matches: 8. CDR1 is PRHDT and CDR2 is FYEKMQ in the germline V gene (reference sequence). The CDR3 loop reads CASSLSGTSGSPYNEQFF. CDR3 sequence (DNA): TGTGCCAGCAGCCTCTCCGGGACTAGCGGGAGTCCCTACAATGAGCAGTTCTTC.

The V gene is TRBV6-5, the J gene TRBJ1-3; tentatively, D is TRBD1 (6 bases). CDR3 length equals 16 residues. V lost 0 bases, J lost 2 bases, and 11 bases lay in between. Germline V CDR1 and CDR2: MNHEY, SVGAGI. CDR3: CASSYSMTGAGNTIYF. CDR3 nucleotides: TGTGCCAGCAGTTACTCGATGACAGGAGCTGGAAACACCATATATTTT.

The table lists this clone with a count of one. The chain has TRBV1 and TRBJ2-1; no check of the table's D call, TRBD1, against the DNA was made. TRBV1 is a listed pseudogene. The length of the CDR3 is 16 residues. CDR3: CTSSLSPGTGKNEQFF. The CDR3 DNA is TGCACCAGCAGCCTTTCACCCGGGACAGGGAAGAATGAGCAGTTCTTC.

The V and J genes are TRBV6-5 and TRBJ2-1; 8 bases line up with TRBD2. V was clipped by 4 bases and J by 3 bases; unmatched bases: 8. The CDR3 is 16 amino acids. Germline V CDR1 and CDR2: MNHEY, SVGAGI. The CDR3: CASSSHKAGDYNEQFF. For the CDR3, the DNA is TGTGCCAGCAGTTCCCACAAAGCGGGAGACTACAATGAGCAGTTCTTC.

The rearrangement links TRBV7-2 to TRBJ1-1, with a weak D call TRBD1 (6 bases). Looked up from germline, CDR1 is SGHTA and CDR2 is FQGNSA. There are 15 residues in the CDR3. Trimming pared 5 bases from V and 5 bases from J, leaving 18 bases between. CDR3 amino acids: CASSPRSRDTTEAFF. CDR3 coding DNA: TGTGCCAGCAGCCCCCGGTCCCGGGACACGACTGAAGCTTTCTTT.

The CDR3 reads CASSLARFSGSSLYEQYF. CDR3 DNA: TGTGCCAGCAGCTTGGCCAGGTTTAGCGGGAGTTCTCTCTACGAGCAGTACTTC. The chain couples TRBV5-5 to TRBJ2-7, with 9 bases that match TRBD2. The CDR3 loop spans 18 amino acids. Germline loops: CDR1 SGHKS, CDR2 YYEKEE (reference sequence). J gave up 3 bases and V 0 bases, and 13 bases lay outside the gene matches.

V gene TRBV2 combines with J gene TRBJ2-7; 13 bases match TRBD2. This CDR3 comprises 15 residues. From germline, CDR1 is SNHLY and CDR2 FYNNEI. Unmatched junction bases numbered 5, after V lost 7 bases and J lost 2 bases. In DNA, the CDR3 is TGTGCCAGCAATGAGGGACTAGCGGGACCCTACGAGCAGTACTTC. Translated: CASNEGLAGPYEQYF. Filled out from reference TRBV2 and TRBJ2-7, the complete variable domain reads EPEVTQTPSHQVTQMGQEVILRCVPISNHLYFYWYRQILGQKVEFLVSFYNNEISEKSEIFDDQFSVERPDGSNFTLKIRSTKLEDSAMYFCASNEGLAGPYEQYFGPGTRLTVT.

This clone appeared a few times. The J gene is TRBJ1-6, the V gene TRBV4-2, with 7 bases that match TRBD1. CDR1 is LGHNA and CDR2 is YNFKEQ in the germline V gene. This CDR3 spans 16 amino acids. After removal of 0 bases from V and 7 bases from J, the junction contained 6 bases not matched to a gene. CDR3 loop: CASSQDYRGDNSPLHF. In DNA, the CDR3 is TGTGCCAGCAGCCAAGATTACAGGGGAGACAATTCACCCCTCCACTTT.